Many counts were recorded for the clone carrying this T cell receptor (beta chain). Antigen unknown. CDR1 LGHDT and CDR2 YNNKEL come from the germline V gene (reference sequence). Trimming took 0 bases from V and 6 from J, leaving 6 bases between them. The CDR3 covers 12 residues. Naive CD8 sequencing libraries were generated from roughly 18,000 to 920,000 sorted cells, with 10%, 30% or 50% RNA as input. These data belong to a study of molecular identifiers for immune sequencing clone quantification. Study context: In the replicates, RNA derived from approximately 20,000 or 100,000 naive CD8 cells was divided into five parts, and four were sequenced. The study, taken as a whole, reports: A shared barcode on identical TCR molecules could lead to underestimated sizes for highly expanded clones. Jurkat TCR RNA from one cell was spiked into more than 800,000 naive cells, and it was reportedly detectable there.

Using its own MiXCR run on the PCR reads, TCRdb lists one record per CDR3 protein. The sample lists hundreds of thousands of distinct CDR3 sequences, about 20% occurring once. The sequenced sample was naive CD8+ T cells from blood, with Jurkat cell RNA spiked in. The subset denotes: FACS-sorted CD8+CD4-CCR7+CD45RA+ naive T cells. This chain connects TRBV3-1 to TRBJ2-7; the D is unclear. The sequence derives from a human donor in good health. Some libraries in this study had Jurkat cell RNA spiked in. The DNA for the CDR3 is TGTGCCAGCAGCCAAGATTCTCCCGAGCAGTACTTC. Translation gives CASSQDSPEQYF.